This TCR beta chain comes out of a study of T cells in Graves' hyperthyroidism and ophthalmopathy (dated by TCRdb to about 2019). Describing the broader study: Peripheral blood samples were taken at initial diagnosis, before any treatment was given. TCR V-J signatures able to tell the groups apart were searched for in a discovery cohort of some 97 patients, of whom roughly 42 had Graves' ophthalmopathy and about 55 had stable Graves' hyperthyroidism. An independent validation cohort of around 19 hyperthyroidism patients and 17 patients who later progressed to ophthalmopathy tested prospective prediction of ophthalmopathy. The 100 discovery patients were randomly split 7:3 into training and test sets. In addition, the study compared T-cell repertoires in thyroid tissue and in blood from a handful of Graves' hyperthyroidism patients. After sampling, hyperthyroidism patients received methimazole starting at 30 mg daily, and ophthalmopathy patients received high-dose intravenous methylprednisolone. The paper reports TCR Vbeta CDR3 sequencing of approximately 140 peripheral blood samples: approximately 43 ophthalmopathy, 70 to 85 hyperthyroidism and approximately 17 progressor patients.

Amplification of TCR beta CDR3 regions was carried out from RNA transcripts. A first-round RT-PCR of the TCR CDR3 used the HTBI primer set with the Qiagen OneStep RT-PCR kit. Libraries were constructed in a second round of multiplex PCR, after which size selection and purification were carried out. Libraries were sequenced paired-end with 100 bp reads on an Illumina HiSeq2000. Per the authors' processing: SOAPnuke was used to process the raw data, throwing out any read that contained adapters or uncalled bases, had a mean Phred below 15, or lacked an exact constant-primer or identifier match. High-quality paired reads were merged using COPE v1.2.5, and each unique nucleotide sequence was defined as a clonotype. MiTCR v1.1 was used to align the clonotypes against IMGT TRBV, TRBD and TRBJ reference segments. The analysis was restricted to V-J combinations with a frequency above 0.0001, which together covered just over 99% of the repertoires. The TCS score was defined as F50 (clonal expansion) divided by E x V (chaos), with BLOSUM62-based TCRdist calculated between CDR3 peptides within each V-J. Welch's t-statistics and random forest reduced fewer than 550 V-J features to 10 to 15, which were used in a naive Bayes classifier (R e1071). TCRdb reanalyzed the raw reads on its own, using fastp at Q25 for trimming and MiXCR for clone calling, and kept in-frame beta chains. Duplicate CDR3 protein sequences are folded into a single record with the most common DNA and genes. It is TCRdb's table, rather than the study itself, that gives the V and J calls and clone size. The sample table shows approximately 400,000 distinct CDR3 sequences, and approximately 25% are seen once. The leading ten clones occupy more than 60% of the sample.

General study outcomes and caveats: Sample size was not statistically predetermined, and investigators were not blinded to group allocation. In cross-validation, a model built on a 13 V-J signature told ophthalmopathy apart from stable hyperthyroidism with less than 90% sensitivity and around 81% specificity, and in testing the same model reached 80%/75%. During validation, the model predicted progression to ophthalmopathy a median of approximately 6.5 months ahead of onset, with roughly 65% sensitivity and 72.22% specificity. Most expanded thyroid clonotypes (frequency above 0.001) were also found in blood, which suggests that blood repertoires may mirror thyroid immune responses.

Only a few counts were recorded for this clonotype. Its binding antigen is unknown. Base qualities are missing; no much larger clone stands one base away. The CDR3 sequence holds 20 residues, the cysteine and phenylalanine included. Left in the record is the CDR3 DNA by itself, 60 bases read in frame from the first base. For this chain, trimming is 4 bases at the V end and 0 bases at the J end, and the number of junction bases without a gene match is 19. From a lookup of the germline V gene (reference sequence), CDR1 and CDR2 are SEHNR and FQNEAQ. A patient counted as having stable Graves' hyperthyroidism if no progression to ophthalmopathy occurred over 18 months of follow-up. Hyperthyroidism patients were newly diagnosed, with disease duration under 2 months, and aged 18 to 65 years. Patients with uncontrolled infections, other autoimmune diseases, pregnancy or lactation were excluded. Diagnoses were based on clinical symptoms, serum thyroxine and TRAb, thyroid ultrasound and orbital computed tomography. PBMCs were isolated from about 9 ml of fresh peripheral blood by Ficoll-Paque density gradient centrifugation. Total RNA was extracted using Trizol reagent, and RNA quality was assessed on an Agilent 2100 Bioanalyzer.

The sequenced material came from blood. The rearranged chain carries TRBV7-9 and TRBJ2-3; TRBD1 lines up with 7 middle nucleotides. The origin of this receptor is a man aged 50 or older with Graves' hyperthyroidism. At the DNA level, the sequence is TGTGCCAGCAGCTCCCAACTCGGACAGGAGAACCCCTCCAGCACAGATACGCAGTATTTT. The resulting protein is CASSSQLGQENPSSTDTQYF.